The clone carrying this TCR beta chain was recorded many times. TCRbeta library preparation incorporated unique molecular identifiers. TCRdb reprocessed the PCR reads with MiXCR, giving one entry per CDR3 protein. The sample records roughly 170,000 distinct CDR3 sequences, less than 8% being singletons. This sample is part of a study of T-cell reconstitution after alpha-beta-depleted transplantation in children. V was shortened by 0 bases and J by 3 bases, with 9 bases between the two germline ends. CDR3 length equals 14 residues. Looked up from germline, CDR1 is DFQATT and CDR2 is SNEGSKA (reference sequence).

The sequence derives from a human donor who donated a stem cell graft to a child with Wiskott-Aldrich syndrome. The chain links TRBV20-1 to TRBJ2-1; D remains ambiguous. The sample here was PBMCs from the stem cell graft donor, taken from the stem cell graft. Here the CDR3 reads CSARDADGYNEQFF. The CDR3 DNA is TGCAGTGCTAGAGATGCAGATGGCTACAATGAGCAGTTCTTC.